The rows below give T cell receptor beta chains drawn from one sample of a study of blood T cell repertoires in COVID-19. Assay used: immunoSEQ multiplex PCR; TCRdb lists only in-frame clones, some missing. The sample consists of roughly 140,000 clones, over 70% of them appearing once. The sequenced sample consisted of peripheral blood. These TCRs come from a man in his 60s with acute or convalescent COVID-19. Each CDR3 is given without its conserved first and last residue. Size is stated for part of the rows, as once, few or many counts, or as a class when the clone is expanded.

len: 11
v_gene: TRBV6-5
j_gene: TRBJ1-4
abundance: few
CDR3aa: ASKGEANEKLF

len: 12
v_gene: TRBV28
j_gene: TRBJ2-7
abundance: .
CDR3aa: ASSYSGGAYEQY

len: 12
v_gene: TRBV10-3
j_gene: TRBJ1-2
abundance: .
CDR3aa: AISEAGGNYGYT

len: 13
v_gene: TRBV4-1
j_gene: TRBJ1-6
abundance: .
CDR3aa: ASSQGQPNNSPLH

len: 11
v_gene: TRBV3-1/TRBV3-2
j_gene: TRBJ2-1
abundance: .
CDR3aa: ASSPAPEGISF

len: 10
v_gene: TRBV19
j_gene: TRBJ1-1
abundance: .
CDR3aa: ASMKGSTEAF

len: 13
v_gene: TRBV9
j_gene: TRBJ2-1
abundance: .
CDR3aa: ASSGEHYSYNEQF

len: 10
v_gene: TRBV7-3
j_gene: TRBJ2-7
abundance: .
CDR3aa: ASGGTPHEQY

len: 15
v_gene: TRBV21-1
j_gene: TRBJ2-7
abundance: .
CDR3aa: ASSARTSCPKLYEQY

len: 10
v_gene: TRBV27
j_gene: TRBJ2-1
abundance: .
CDR3aa: ASLGSGRRLF

len: 15
v_gene: TRBV5-6
j_gene: TRBJ1-1
abundance: .
CDR3aa: ASSALTDRAMNTEAF

len: 13
v_gene: TRBV7-6
j_gene: TRBJ1-2
abundance: .
CDR3aa: ASSLGQATNYGYT

len: 11
v_gene: TRBV27
j_gene: TRBJ1-1
abundance: .
CDR3aa: ASSFPGGTEAF

len: 12
v_gene: TRBV6-5
j_gene: TRBJ2-7
abundance: once
CDR3aa: ASRTGQGKGEQY

len: 12
v_gene: TRBV7-2
j_gene: TRBJ2-7
abundance: .
CDR3aa: ASGDRPSTYEQY

len: 11
v_gene: TRBV2
j_gene: TRBJ1-5
abundance: .
CDR3aa: ASSEIGGQPQH

len: 13
v_gene: TRBV5-6
j_gene: TRBJ2-5
abundance: .
CDR3aa: ASSQRAQNSETQY

len: 13
v_gene: TRBV19
j_gene: TRBJ2-1
abundance: .
CDR3aa: ASTDRGLAGNEQF

len: 15
v_gene: TRBV4-2
j_gene: TRBJ1-6
abundance: .
CDR3aa: ASSQEEGGSSGSPLH

len: 11
v_gene: TRBV6-5
j_gene: TRBJ1-6
abundance: .
CDR3aa: ASSRDRGSPLH

len: 16
v_gene: TRBV7-2
j_gene: TRBJ2-2
abundance: .
CDR3aa: ASSLLPVRGIGAGELF

len: 13
v_gene: TRBV4-3
j_gene: TRBJ2-1
abundance: .
CDR3aa: ASRDTSGRANEQF

len: 14
v_gene: TRBV9
j_gene: TRBJ2-1
abundance: .
CDR3aa: ASSASGTSGSNEQF

len: 12
v_gene: TRBV3-1/TRBV3-2
j_gene: TRBJ2-2
abundance: .
CDR3aa: ASSQDQRSGELF

len: 14
v_gene: TRBV6-1
j_gene: TRBJ2-1
abundance: few
CDR3aa: ASSVTVTKSYNEQF

len: 11
v_gene: TRBV10-2
j_gene: TRBJ2-7
abundance: .
CDR3aa: ASSESLGGREY

len: 13
v_gene: TRBV6-4
j_gene: TRBJ2-1
abundance: .
CDR3aa: ASSPTWGLENEQF

len: 12
v_gene: TRBV9
j_gene: TRBJ2-1
abundance: .
CDR3aa: ASSPGTSGGQGF

len: 11
v_gene: TRBV4-3
j_gene: TRBJ2-5
abundance: .
CDR3aa: ASSSGPGETQY

len: 11
v_gene: TRBV18
j_gene: TRBJ1-2
abundance: .
CDR3aa: ASSRGREEGYT

len: 12
v_gene: TRBV6-6
j_gene: TRBJ1-5
abundance: .
CDR3aa: ASSYPPVQGPQH

len: 15
v_gene: TRBV6-4
j_gene: TRBJ2-2
abundance: .
CDR3aa: ASSEAPGQGATGELF

len: 9
v_gene: TRBV29-1
j_gene: TRBJ2-1
abundance: .
CDR3aa: SVGQGDEQF

len: 12
v_gene: TRBV9
j_gene: TRBJ1-2
abundance: .
CDR3aa: ASSGGTDPRGYT

len: 12
v_gene: TRBV7-2
j_gene: TRBJ2-3
abundance: .
CDR3aa: ASSLGQGGDTQY

len: 11
v_gene: TRBV6-2/TRBV6-3
j_gene: TRBJ1-6
abundance: few
CDR3aa: ASSEDGLSPLH

len: 14
v_gene: TRBV3-1/TRBV3-2
j_gene: TRBJ1-5
abundance: .
CDR3aa: ASSQDGGGIRQPQH

len: 12
v_gene: TRBV19
j_gene: TRBJ1-5
abundance: .
CDR3aa: ASSPGVGNQPQH